This T cell receptor beta chain stems from a study of OX40 agonist ivuxolimab in advanced cancers. Study as a whole: Three partial responders included one hepatocellular carcinoma patient and two cutaneous melanoma patients. Study results and caveats: Averaged across samples, CD8+ T cells carried more expanded clones than CD4+ did.

CDR1 is SGDLS, CDR2 YYNGEE, per germline. The CDR3 loop spans 15 amino acids. V dropped 3 bases and J dropped 0 bases, with 12 bases sitting between them. For this clone: Its antigen is undetermined.

The data were produced by immunoSEQ multiplex PCR, yet TCRdb's version contains in-frame clones alone and is incomplete. The data hold roughly 64,000 clones, with around 91% observed a single time. This chain connects TRBV9 to TRBJ1-2; D is perhaps TRBD1 (6 bases). The receptor's source is an adult with an advanced solid tumor such as melanoma, head and neck, liver or kidney cancer. The sample here was CD4+ or CD8+ T cells sorted from blood, taken in a trial of the OX40 agonist ivuxolimab. CDR3 loop: CASSGRDTSNYGYTF. The CDR3 nucleotides are TGTGCCAGCAGCGGACGGGACACCTCTAACTATGGCTACACCTTC.